These 24 T cell receptor beta chains were sequenced from one sample in a study of regulatory and conventional T cells in RAG deficiency (dated by TCRdb to the late 2010s). The method behind the library was the immunoSEQ multiplex PCR assay. TCRdb re-hosts the immuneACCESS table, in-frame sequences only. Its copies lack some clones; in the studies checked, an unresolved V gene accounts for under half of them, and the cause for the rest is not known. In this sample the table shows around 37,000 clones, about 88% of which occur a single time. Around 13% of the sample is held by the ten biggest clonotypes. The same data also went into a second study, on regulatory T cells. That second publication adds: For the multiplex PCR, 52 forward TRBV primers and 13 reverse TRBJ primers were used, and amplification bias was corrected with both assay-based and computational methods.

Sequenced sample: CD8+ T cells sorted from blood. These TCRs come from a human donor in good health.

This clone has only one observation. V gene TRBV9 combines with J gene TRBJ2-3; D remains unclear. The germline CDR1 and CDR2 sequences are SGDLS and YYNGEE. The CDR3 is made up of 15 amino acids. Trimming stripped 3 bases from V and 6 bases from J, with 17 bases between. DNA of the CDR3: TGTGCCAGCAGCGAAAAACTCCTCGCGACGGATACGCAGTATTTT. This translates into CASSEKLLATDTQYF.

The genes are TRBV5-4 and TRBJ1-1; TRBD1 agrees at 10 bases. CDR1 SGHNT and CDR2 YYREEE come from the germline V gene (reference sequence). The CDR3 is made up of 15 amino acids. V lost 1 base and J lost 1; bases outside the gene matches: 1. The DNA for the CDR3 is TGTGCCAGCAGCTTGTGGGACAGGGGGAACACTGAAGCTTTCTTT. Protein product: CASSLWDRGNTEAFF.

The V gene is TRBV6-4, the J gene TRBJ1-6, with D possibly matching TRBD1 (6 bases). Trimming stripped 1 base from V and 10 bases from J, with 11 bases between. Germline lookup yields CDR1 MRHNA and CDR2 SNTAGT. The length of the CDR3 is 14 residues. CDR3 protein: CASSDWVGGSPLHF. CDR3 bases: TGTGCCAGCAGTGACTGGGTAGGGGGGTCACCCCTCCACTTT.

This clone was recorded once. This rearrangement joins TRBV7-3 to TRBJ1-2; perhaps TRBD1 as D (5 bases). Germline V gives CDR1 SGHTA, CDR2 FQGTGA. Between the trimmed V and J ends, which lost 2 bases and 7 bases, there was a span of 14 bases. This CDR3 has 14 residues. CDR3 nucleotide sequence: TGTGCCAGCAGCTTACAGGGCCCCTCCGGTGGCTACACCTTC. Its protein product is CASSLQGPSGGYTF.

The chain has TRBV27 and TRBJ2-5; D possibly corresponds to TRBD2 (6 bases). With 6 bases removed from V and 7 bases from J, the gap between germline ends came to 15 bases. This CDR3 has 13 amino acids. CDR1 is MNHEY and CDR2 is SMNVEV in the germline V gene (reference sequence). The CDR3 region has the DNA TGTGCCAGCAGCCCACAGGTCGGGGGGACCCAGTACTTC. It translates to CASSPQVGGTQYF.

This chain connects TRBV4-2 to TRBJ2-3; TRBD2 aligns across 10 bases. V shed 2 bases, J shed 2 bases, and the junction held 7 bases outside the gene matches. This CDR3 is 17 amino acids long. Germline-derived CDR1 and CDR2 are LGHNA and YNFKEQ. This CDR3 reads CASSQRLAGADTDTQYF. The CDR3 DNA follows: TGTGCCAGCAGCCAACGCCTAGCGGGAGCAGACACAGATACGCAGTATTTT.

This chain connects TRBV6-1 to TRBJ1-2; 8 nucleotides align to TRBD1. After removal of 3 bases from V and 8 bases from J, the junction contained 11 bases not matched to a gene. CDR1 is MNHNS, CDR2 SASEGT, per germline. The CDR3 runs 15 residues. CDR3 region: CASSDPGQGALGYTF. The CDR3 nucleotides are TGTGCCAGCAGTGACCCGGGTCAGGGGGCATTGGGCTACACCTTC.

The chain couples TRBV6-1 to TRBJ2-7; TRBD1 might be the D (5 bases). Germline CDR1 and CDR2: MNHNS and SASEGT. This CDR3 has 12 amino acids. Trimming removed 6 bases at V and 7 bases at J, with 13 bases between. The CDR3 loop is CASSLWTWEQYF. DNA for the CDR3: TGTGCCAGCAGCCTGTGGACATGGGAGCAGTACTTC.

This clone was recorded only once. V gene TRBV11-3 combines with J gene TRBJ2-5; D gene uncertain. The CDR3 is made up of 13 amino acids. The V gene's germline CDR1 is SGHNT and CDR2 YENEEA. The ends were cut back, 3 bases at V and 0 bases at J, with 5 bases in the middle. This CDR3 is CASSFRDQETQYF. The CDR3 region has the DNA TGTGCCAGCAGCTTTAGGGACCAAGAGACCCAGTACTTC.

The chain combines TRBV6-6 with TRBJ1-1; 7 bases match TRBD1. The CDR3 extends over 13 amino acids. V trimming: 0 bases; J trimming: 6 bases; junction bases outside the gene matches: 1. In germline, CDR1 is MNHNY, CDR2 SVGAGI (reference sequence). CDR3 protein: CASSYSQGAEAFF. In nucleotides, the CDR3 is TGTGCCAGCAGTTACTCGCAGGGGGCTGAAGCTTTCTTT.

This clone was seen once. This sequence joins TRBV2 and TRBJ1-6; the D is unclear. V was cut by 7 bases and J by 1 base, with 5 bases left in between. There are 13 residues in the CDR3. Germline loops: CDR1 SNHLY, CDR2 FYNNEI. The CDR3 loop is CASTESYNSPLHF. In DNA, the CDR3 is TGTGCCAGCACAGAGTCCTATAATTCACCCCTCCACTTT.

The V call is TRBV9, the J call TRBJ2-3; 8 bases are shared with TRBD2. Looked up from germline, CDR1 is SGDLS and CDR2 is YYNGEE. This CDR3 is 14 amino acids long. Unmatched junction bases numbered 2, after V lost 3 bases and J lost 2 bases. The CDR3, as DNA: TGTGCCAGCAGCGCGGGACTAGACACAGATACGCAGTATTTT. It yields the protein CASSAGLDTDTQYF. The full variable domain, in which reference TRBV9 and TRBJ2-3 provide the parts outside the CDR3, is DSGVTQTPKHLITATGQRVTLRCSPRSGDLSVYWYQQSLDQGLQFLIQYYNGEERAKGNILERFSAQQFPDLHSELNLSSLELGDSALYFCASSAGLDTDTQYFGPGTRLTVL.

This clone was seen only once. V and J are TRBV7-3 and TRBJ2-7; 11 nucleotides agree with TRBD2. The junction had 4 bases not matched to a gene; V was cut back by 4 bases and J by 2 bases. This CDR3 spans 15 amino acids. Germline V lookup: CDR1 SGHTA, CDR2 FQGTGA. CDR3 residues: CASSSSSGGPYEQYF. DNA for the CDR3: TGTGCCAGCAGCTCCTCTAGCGGGGGGCCCTACGAGCAGTACTTC. The full variable domain, its missing parts supplied by reference TRBV7-3 and TRBJ2-7, is GAGVSQTPSNKVTEKGKYVELRCDPISGHTALYWYRQSLGQGPEFLIYFQGTGAADDSGLPNDRFFAVRPEGSVSTLKIQRTERGDSAVYLCASSSSSGGPYEQYFGPGTRLTVT.

This sequence joins TRBV14 and TRBJ2-7, with D unresolved. The V gene lost 4 bases and the J gene lost 1 base, with 11 bases spanning the gap. CDR1 is SGHDN and CDR2 is FVKESK in the germline V gene. The CDR3 consists of 14 residues. The CDR3 DNA is TGTGCCAGCAGCCCTAAACGTAGTTCCTACGAGCAGTACTTC. It encodes CASSPKRSSYEQYF.

The chain combines TRBV25-1 with TRBJ2-5; tentative D call: TRBD1 (6 bases). CDR3 length: 14 amino acids. V lost 1 base to trimming and J lost 4 bases, with 10 bases between them. Per germline, CDR1 MGHDK and CDR2 SYGVNS. The CDR3, as DNA: TGTGCCAGCAGTGAATTTCAAGGGGGAGAGACCCAGTACTTC. Its protein is CASSEFQGGETQYF.

The V call is TRBV6-5, the J call TRBJ2-6; 7 bases map to TRBD1. This CDR3 spans 15 amino acids. Germline V gene sequence: CDR1 MNHEY, CDR2 SVGAGI. Trimming took 5 bases from V and 1 from J; bases not matched to a gene: 2. CDR3 sequence: CASSATGSGANVLTF. The DNA of the CDR3 is TGTGCCAGCAGTGCGACAGGGTCTGGGGCCAACGTCCTGACTTTC.

The rearrangement joins TRBV9 to TRBJ1-3, with a possible D match to TRBD1 (6 bases). Per the germline V gene, CDR1 is SGDLS and CDR2 is YYNGEE. This CDR3 is built from 14 residues. V lost 4 bases to trimming and J lost 4 bases, with 12 bases between them. CDR3 DNA: TGTGCCAGCAGCACTCAGGGGAGGGGAAACACCATATATTTT. Amino acids: CASSTQGRGNTIYF.

Concerning this clone itself: The sample contains more than one DNA sequence encoding this CDR3. CDR3 in DNA: TGTGCCAGCAGCCCCGGTCTTCTCTACGAGCAGTACTTC. Translated: CASSPGLLYEQYF. This chain links TRBV7-9 with TRBJ2-7; no firm D call. This CDR3 contains 13 residues. V lost 5 bases to trimming and J lost 3 bases, with 11 bases between them. Germline CDR1 SEHNR, CDR2 FQNEAQ (reference sequence).

The chain combines TRBV19 with TRBJ1-1, with a weak D call TRBD1 (6 bases). V gave up 7 bases and J gave up 3 bases, with 12 bases separating them. Germline lookup yields CDR1 LNHDA and CDR2 SQIVND (reference sequence). The CDR3 runs 13 residues. The CDR3 loop reads CASNTQGYTEAFF. The CDR3 DNA sequence: TGTGCCAGTAATACTCAGGGGTACACTGAAGCTTTCTTT. Combining the CDR3 with reference TRBV19 and TRBJ1-1 gives the whole variable domain DGGITQSPKYLFRKEGQNVTLSCEQNLNHDAMYWYRQDPGQGLRLIYYSQIVNDFQKGDIAEGYSVSREKKESFPLTVTSAQKNPTAFYLCASNTQGYTEAFFGQGTRLTVV.

In its sample, this clone was seen a few times. The V and J genes are TRBV5-6 and TRBJ1-3; perhaps TRBD1 as D (6 bases). Trimming stripped 5 bases from V and 0 bases from J, with 9 bases between. CDR3 length: 14 residues. Per germline, CDR1 SGHDT and CDR2 YYEEEE. The CDR3 bases are TGTGCCAGCAGTAGGGACATCTCTGGAAACACCATATATTTT. This encodes CASSRDISGNTIYF.

The chain couples TRBV28 to TRBJ1-4; D unresolved. The germline gives CDR1 MDHEN, CDR2 SYDVKM. CDR3 length: 14 amino acids. V was shortened by 2 bases and J by 2 bases, with 6 bases between the two germline ends. CDR3 bases: TGTGCCAGCAGTTTACTGGGGACTAATGAAAAACTGTTTTTT. As protein: CASSLLGTNEKLFF.

The J gene is TRBJ1-2, the V gene TRBV6-5, with D uncertain. The CDR3 has 16 amino acids. V gave up 0 bases and J gave up 13 bases, with 24 bases separating them. The V gene's germline CDR1 is MNHEY and CDR2 SVGAGI. The CDR3: CASSYSKGSLSKGCTF. DNA of the CDR3: TGTGCCAGCAGTTACTCGAAGGGCAGCCTTTCTAAAGGGTGCACCTTC.

This chain joins TRBV5-1 and TRBJ2-1; D is unresolved. V was shortened by 0 bases and J by 3 bases, with 10 bases between the two germline ends. CDR1 and CDR2 from the germline V gene are SGHRS and YFSETQ. The CDR3 covers 15 residues. CDR3 in amino acids: CASSLVAEIYNEQFF. The CDR3 region has the DNA TGCGCCAGCAGCTTGGTGGCGGAGATCTACAATGAGCAGTTCTTC.

This clone appeared once. The chain couples TRBV4-1 to TRBJ1-5; D not certain. V was pared by 2 bases and J by 1 base, with 9 bases between. Looked up from germline, CDR1 is MGHRA and CDR2 is YSYEKL. This CDR3 contains 15 residues. CDR3 in amino acids: CASSQILGSNQPQHF. DNA of the CDR3: TGCGCCAGCAGCCAAATTCTGGGAAGCAATCAGCCCCAGCATTTT.